The rows below give T cell receptor beta chains drawn from one sample of a study of identical twins. TCRdb redid the calling of the 5' RACE reads with MiXCR, one entry per CDR3 protein. Among 500,000 to 550,000 distinct CDR3 sequences listed, 20% to 25% were seen once. A further study also used this sample, focusing on T cells expressing NK-cell markers.

Sequencing was carried out using CD4+ T cells sorted from blood. The receptors derive from a woman younger than 30 in good health. CDR3s include the opening cysteine and the closing phenylalanine or tryptophan. A D gene is named only where the DNA matches it firmly. Size tells how often a clone was seen (once, few, many) or the class of an expanded clone, and some rows leave it out.

D gene: -
clone size: many
V gene: TRBV12-3/TRBV12-4
J gene: TRBJ2-2
CDR3 DNA: TGTGCCAGCAGCCGAGAAGGCTCCGGGGAGCTGTTTTTT
CDR3 protein: CASSREGSGELFF

D gene: TRBD2
clone size: -
V gene: TRBV3-1
J gene: TRBJ2-2
CDR3 DNA: TGTGCCAGCAGCCAAGTGAACGGGGGGACCGGGGAGCTGTTTTTT
CDR3 protein: CASSQVNGGTGELFF

D gene: -
clone size: -
V gene: TRBV18
J gene: TRBJ2-2
CDR3 DNA: TGTGCCAGCTCACCAGGGTCGGCCACCGGGGAGCTGTTTTTT
CDR3 protein: CASSPGSATGELFF

D gene: -
clone size: -
V gene: TRBV3-1
J gene: TRBJ1-2
CDR3 DNA: TGTGCCAGCAGCCAAGCGGCAGGCTATGGCTACACCTTC
CDR3 protein: CASSQAAGYGYTF

D gene: -
clone size: -
V gene: TRBV20-1
J gene: TRBJ2-1
CDR3 DNA: TGCAGTACCCTTGGAACAAATGAGCAGTTCTTC
CDR3 protein: CSTLGTNEQFF

D gene: TRBD2
clone size: few
V gene: TRBV7-2
J gene: TRBJ2-2
CDR3 DNA: TGTGCCAGCAGCTTCCACGGGACTACCACCGGGGAGCTGTTTTTT
CDR3 protein: CASSFHGTTTGELFF

D gene: -
clone size: few
V gene: TRBV3-1
J gene: TRBJ1-5
CDR3 DNA: TGTGCCAGCAGCCAAGGGGGGGTCAATCAGCCCCAGCATTTT
CDR3 protein: CASSQGGVNQPQHF

D gene: -
clone size: -
V gene: TRBV9
J gene: TRBJ1-5
CDR3 DNA: TGTGCCAGCAGCCAGGGCCAGCTTGGGCCCCAGCATTTT
CDR3 protein: CASSQGQLGPQHF

D gene: -
clone size: few
V gene: TRBV5-6
J gene: TRBJ2-7
CDR3 DNA: TGTGCCAGCAGCTTAGATAGGGGAATCTACGAGCAGTACTTC
CDR3 protein: CASSLDRGIYEQYF

D gene: -
clone size: -
V gene: TRBV15
J gene: TRBJ2-1
CDR3 DNA: TGTGCCACCAGCTCCCCCTGGGTTGGGGGGATTAACAATGAGCAGTTCTTC
CDR3 protein: CATSSPWVGGINNEQFF

D gene: TRBD2
clone size: few
V gene: TRBV24-1
J gene: TRBJ2-1
CDR3 DNA: TGTGCCACCAGTGATAGAGCGGGAGGCTCCTACAATGAGCAGTTCTTC
CDR3 protein: CATSDRAGGSYNEQFF

D gene: TRBD2
clone size: -
V gene: TRBV20-1
J gene: TRBJ2-1
CDR3 DNA: TGCAGTGCTATAGGACTAGCGGGGGGAGAGTTCTTC
CDR3 protein: CSAIGLAGGEFF

D gene: -
clone size: many
V gene: TRBV20-1
J gene: TRBJ1-1
CDR3 DNA: TGCAGTGCTGGCCGGGGCACTGAAGCTTTCTTT
CDR3 protein: CSAGRGTEAFF

D gene: -
clone size: -
V gene: TRBV18
J gene: TRBJ2-7
CDR3 DNA: TGTGCCAGCTCACCACCGACCTATATATCCTACGAGCAGTACTTC
CDR3 protein: CASSPPTYISYEQYF

D gene: -
clone size: -
V gene: TRBV28
J gene: TRBJ2-7
CDR3 DNA: TGTGCCAGCACGACAGCCCAAAACTACGAGCAGTACTTC
CDR3 protein: CASTTAQNYEQYF

D gene: -
clone size: -
V gene: TRBV25-1
J gene: TRBJ2-5
CDR3 DNA: TGTGCCAGCAGTGAATTAGGCAGTTACCAAGAGACCCAGTACTTC
CDR3 protein: CASSELGSYQETQYF

D gene: -
clone size: -
V gene: TRBV30
J gene: TRBJ1-1
CDR3 DNA: TGTGCCTGGAGTGTACGGGTTGAAGCTTTCTTT
CDR3 protein: CAWSVRVEAFF

D gene: -
clone size: few
V gene: TRBV5-4
J gene: TRBJ2-3
CDR3 DNA: TGTGCCAGCAGCTTGGGCGGGGGCCTCTTTGGGACAGATACGCAGTATTTT
CDR3 protein: CASSLGGGLFGTDTQYF

D gene: -
clone size: -
V gene: TRBV20-1
J gene: TRBJ2-1
CDR3 DNA: TGCAGTGCTAGAGATCGCGGCAGTAGAAATGAGCAGTTCTTC
CDR3 protein: CSARDRGSRNEQFF

D gene: TRBD1
clone size: -
V gene: TRBV3-1
J gene: TRBJ1-5
CDR3 DNA: TGTGCCAGCAGCCAGGAGACAGGGAGTCAGCCCCAGCATTTT
CDR3 protein: CASSQETGSQPQHF

D gene: -
clone size: -
V gene: TRBV20-1
J gene: TRBJ2-5
CDR3 DNA: TGCAGTGCTAGACCTGGGGGAGAGACCCAGTACTTC
CDR3 protein: CSARPGGETQYF

D gene: TRBD1
clone size: once
V gene: TRBV7-2
J gene: TRBJ1-4
CDR3 DNA: TGTGCCAGCAGCTTTTCCGGGACAGGGGCTGAAAAACTGTTTTTT
CDR3 protein: CASSFSGTGAEKLFF

D gene: TRBD2
clone size: -
V gene: TRBV7-3
J gene: TRBJ2-2
CDR3 DNA: TGTGCCAGCAGCTTACACCGACTAGCGGGGGGGACTTTAGGCACCGGGGAGCTGTTTTTT
CDR3 protein: CASSLHRLAGGTLGTGELFF

D gene: TRBD2
clone size: -
V gene: TRBV6-5
J gene: TRBJ2-6
CDR3 DNA: TGTGCCAGCAGTTCTAGCGGCAGAGCCTCTGGGGCCAACGTCCTGACTTTC
CDR3 protein: CASSSSGRASGANVLTF

D gene: TRBD2
clone size: few
V gene: TRBV4-2
J gene: TRBJ2-7
CDR3 DNA: TGTGCCAGCAGCCAAGTGGGAGGGTATGAGGACGAGCAGTACTTC
CDR3 protein: CASSQVGGYEDEQYF

D gene: -
clone size: few
V gene: TRBV6-5
J gene: TRBJ1-2
CDR3 DNA: TGTGCCAGCAGTTACTCGAGACAGGTGGTTCCTAACTATGGCTACACCTTC
CDR3 protein: CASSYSRQVVPNYGYTF

D gene: -
clone size: few
V gene: TRBV20-1
J gene: TRBJ2-2
CDR3 DNA: TGCAGTGCTAGAGATGGGTTTGAGGAGCTGTTTTTT
CDR3 protein: CSARDGFEELFF

D gene: TRBD1
clone size: -
V gene: TRBV20-1
J gene: TRBJ1-6
CDR3 DNA: TGCAGTGCTAGGCCCGGGACAGGGAATTCACCCCTCCACTTT
CDR3 protein: CSARPGTGNSPLHF

D gene: TRBD2
clone size: few
V gene: TRBV5-1
J gene: TRBJ2-1
CDR3 DNA: TGCGCCAGCAGCGTTCCTAGCGGGAGGGCCGGGAATGAGCAGTTCTTC
CDR3 protein: CASSVPSGRAGNEQFF

D gene: TRBD2
clone size: -
V gene: TRBV4-2
J gene: TRBJ2-3
CDR3 DNA: TGTGCCAGCAGCGACTCGGGACTAGCGGGGGCGAATACGCAGTATTTT
CDR3 protein: CASSDSGLAGANTQYF

D gene: -
clone size: -
V gene: TRBV4-3
J gene: TRBJ2-7
CDR3 DNA: TGCGCCAGCAGCCGAACTCGAGGGCAGGGATACGAGCAGTACTTC
CDR3 protein: CASSRTRGQGYEQYF

D gene: -
clone size: few
V gene: TRBV30
J gene: TRBJ2-1
CDR3 DNA: TGTGCCTGGAGCGCCTCGAATTACAATGAGCAGTTCTTC
CDR3 protein: CAWSASNYNEQFF

D gene: -
clone size: many
V gene: TRBV29-1
J gene: TRBJ1-2
CDR3 DNA: TGCAGCGTTGAAAGCCAGGGGAGCGGATTTAACTATGGCTACACCTTC
CDR3 protein: CSVESQGSGFNYGYTF

D gene: -
clone size: -
V gene: TRBV2
J gene: TRBJ2-1
CDR3 DNA: TGTGCCAGCAGTGAAGCGTACGGTGTTGAGCAGTTCTTC
CDR3 protein: CASSEAYGVEQFF

D gene: TRBD1
clone size: many
V gene: TRBV5-1
J gene: TRBJ1-2
CDR3 DNA: TGCGCCAGCAGCTTCGGGACAGGGGGAGGTGGCTACACCTTC
CDR3 protein: CASSFGTGGGGYTF

D gene: -
clone size: many
V gene: TRBV7-2
J gene: TRBJ1-2
CDR3 DNA: TGTGCCAGCAGCTTAGTTAGGGGGTATGGCTACACCTTC
CDR3 protein: CASSLVRGYGYTF

D gene: TRBD2
clone size: -
V gene: TRBV20-1
J gene: TRBJ2-7
CDR3 DNA: TGCAGTGCTAGGATGAGCGGGAGGGCCTACGAGCAGTACTTC
CDR3 protein: CSARMSGRAYEQYF

D gene: -
clone size: -
V gene: TRBV12-3/TRBV12-4
J gene: TRBJ1-5
CDR3 DNA: TGTGCCAGCACCACGCTGAATCAGCCCCAGCATTTT
CDR3 protein: CASTTLNQPQHF

D gene: -
clone size: -
V gene: TRBV4-3
J gene: TRBJ2-4
CDR3 DNA: TGCGCCAGCAGCCAAGACCTCGACGGGGTAGCCAAAAACATTCAGTACTTC
CDR3 protein: CASSQDLDGVAKNIQYF

D gene: -
clone size: -
V gene: TRBV10-2
J gene: TRBJ1-2
CDR3 DNA: TGCGCCAGCAGCAAAGACCCTCCCTATGGCTACACCTTC
CDR3 protein: CASSKDPPYGYTF

D gene: TRBD1
clone size: -
V gene: TRBV7-6
J gene: TRBJ2-7
CDR3 DNA: TGTGCCAGCAGCTTGGGGCCGGGACAGGGCTTCAACGAGCAGTACTTC
CDR3 protein: CASSLGPGQGFNEQYF

D gene: TRBD1
clone size: -
V gene: TRBV6-5
J gene: TRBJ2-7
CDR3 DNA: TGTGCCAGCAGTTATATAAGGGGGCCACGCTACGAGCAGTACTTC
CDR3 protein: CASSYIRGPRYEQYF

D gene: -
clone size: few
V gene: TRBV3-1
J gene: TRBJ2-5
CDR3 DNA: TGTGCCAGCAAGACCCACGGGGAGACCCAGTACTTC
CDR3 protein: CASKTHGETQYF

D gene: -
clone size: -
V gene: TRBV18
J gene: TRBJ2-3
CDR3 DNA: TGTGCCAGCTCCGGAAGTAGCGGTTACACAGATACGCAGTATTTT
CDR3 protein: CASSGSSGYTDTQYF

D gene: -
clone size: few
V gene: TRBV20-1
J gene: TRBJ2-2
CDR3 DNA: TGCAGTGCTAGAGATCGGACCGGGGAGCTGTTTTTT
CDR3 protein: CSARDRTGELFF

D gene: -
clone size: few
V gene: TRBV6-1
J gene: TRBJ2-2
CDR3 DNA: TGTGCCAGCAGCCGCGACGTGGGGAACGGGGAGCTGTTTTTT
CDR3 protein: CASSRDVGNGELFF

D gene: -
clone size: few
V gene: TRBV21-1
J gene: TRBJ1-1
CDR3 DNA: TGTGCCAGCATTTACATACAGGGACCGAACACTGAAGCTTTCTTT
CDR3 protein: CASIYIQGPNTEAFF

D gene: -
clone size: few
V gene: TRBV6-5
J gene: TRBJ1-3
CDR3 DNA: TGTGCCAGCAGTTACTCGCCCGTCACCGGAAACACCATATATTTT
CDR3 protein: CASSYSPVTGNTIYF

D gene: -
clone size: -
V gene: TRBV7-8
J gene: TRBJ2-1
CDR3 DNA: TGTGCCAGCAGCTTAGTGGAAGGAGAGCAGTTCTTC
CDR3 protein: CASSLVEGEQFF